These 27 T cell receptor beta chains were sequenced from one sample in a study of blood T cell repertoires in COVID-19. The protocol was immunoSEQ multiplex PCR, while the TCRdb copy is restricted to in-frame clones and leaves out a portion. The data show 140,000 to 150,000 clones, with 65% to 80% seen just once and about 1.9% held by the top ten. The material sequenced was peripheral blood. The receptors derive from an older woman with acute or convalescent COVID-19.

The V call is TRBV10-3, the J call TRBJ2-5, with 9 bases aligning to TRBD2. With 8 bases clipped from V and 4 bases from J, the junction kept 17 bases outside the gene matches. The germline CDR1 and CDR2 sequences are ENHRY and SYGVKD. This CDR3 has 17 amino acids. In DNA, the CDR3 is TGTGCCATCGCCCAAACTATAGCGGGAGAAGGGCGAGAGACCCAGTACTTC. This translates into CAIAQTIAGEGRETQYF.

This chain connects TRBV12-5 to TRBJ1-6; D remains unclear. Germline V gene sequence: CDR1 LGHNT, CDR2 FRNRAP. This CDR3 has 12 amino acids. The V end lost 6 bases, the J end lost 10 bases, and 10 bases lay between the germline ends. The DNA of the CDR3 is TGTGCTAGTGGAATAGGAGGATCACCCCTCCACTTT. Its translation is CASGIGGSPLHF.

The DNA for the CDR3 is TGCGCCAGCAGCATAGATCGGAGCAAAGAGACCCAGTACTTC. This codes for CASSIDRSKETQYF. The rearrangement uses TRBV5-1 and TRBJ2-5; the D is unclear. The germline gives CDR1 SGHRS, CDR2 YFSETQ. The CDR3 covers 14 residues. Trimming removed 4 bases at V and 3 bases at J, with 13 bases between.

The rearrangement joins TRBV28 to TRBJ2-4; perhaps TRBD1 as D (5 bases). Per the germline V gene, CDR1 is MDHEN and CDR2 is SYDVKM. CDR3 size: 15 residues. Between the trimmed V and J ends, which lost 4 bases and 0 bases, there was a span of 10 bases. This chain's CDR3 is CASSSRVLAKNIQYF. In DNA, the CDR3 is TGTGCCAGCAGTTCCAGGGTGCTAGCCAAAAACATTCAGTACTTC.

Only one count was recorded for this clone. V gene TRBV5-6 combines with J gene TRBJ1-2, with 7 bases matching TRBD1. The V gene end was trimmed by 6 bases and the J gene end by 4 bases; junction bases not matched to a gene: 12. Germline V gives CDR1 SGHDT, CDR2 YYEEEE. The CDR3 is made up of 15 amino acids. The CDR3 reads CASTPGGRISYGYTF. CDR3 coding DNA: TGTGCCAGCACCCCAGGGGGGCGCATTAGCTATGGCTACACCTTC.

The chain is built from TRBV5-6 and TRBJ1-1; D is uncertain. V was shortened by 3 bases and J by 7 bases, with 13 bases between the two germline ends. Germline CDR1 is SGHDT and CDR2 is YYEEEE. CDR3 size: 13 residues. For the CDR3, the DNA is TGTGCCAGCAGCTACCTCAGACTTAGTGAAGCTTTCTTT. Amino acids: CASSYLRLSEAFF. Based on the CDR3 plus reference TRBV5-6 and TRBJ1-1, the full variable domain is DAGVTQSPTHLIKTRGQQVTLRCSPKSGHDTVSWYQQALGQGPQFIFQYYEEEERQRGNFPDRFSGHQFPNYSSELNVNALLLGDSALYLCASSYLRLSEAFFGQGTRLTVV.

This clone was seen only a few times. The same CDR3 arises from other DNA sequences in this sample as well. The genes are TRBV11-2 and TRBJ2-5, with TRBD2 matching over 8 bases. Losses at the gene ends were 5 bases for V and 4 bases for J; bases not matched to a gene: 6. This CDR3 spans 14 amino acids. The V gene's germline CDR1 is SGHAT and CDR2 FQNNGV. As DNA, the CDR3 is TGTGCCAGCAGCCCCGGACTAGCATCAGAGACCCAGTACTTC. Its protein is CASSPGLASETQYF.

The table lists this clone with a few counts. The chain recombines TRBV5-1 with TRBJ2-1; 7 bases map to TRBD2. The CDR3 is 18 residues long. Germline loops: CDR1 SGHRS, CDR2 YFSETQ. With 6 bases clipped from V and 8 bases from J, the junction kept 23 bases outside the gene matches. In DNA, the CDR3 is TGCGCCAGCAACCTTAAACGTCTGGCGGGGGACCCGTTCTATGAGCAGTTCTTC. Translating it yields CASNLKRLAGDPFYEQFF.

The chain has TRBV6-5 and TRBJ2-7; D call uncertain. This CDR3 is 14 amino acids long. The germline CDR1 and CDR2 sequences are MNHEY and SVGAGI. V lost 2 bases and J lost 1, with 9 bases in between. The CDR3 loop reads CASSYVTTSYEQYF. In DNA, the CDR3 is TGTGCCAGCAGTTACGTGACAACGTCCTACGAGCAGTACTTC.

The rearrangement links TRBV13 to TRBJ2-1; 8 bases fit TRBD2. The V and J ends lost 5 bases and 2 bases, in that order; junction bases with no gene match: 20. Germline lookup yields CDR1 PRHDT and CDR2 FYEKMQ (reference sequence). This CDR3 has 20 residues. DNA of the CDR3: TGTGCCAGCAGCGGGGCGGGGGCGCCCCCCACTAGCGGCACCTACAATGAGCAGTTCTTC. Translating gives CASSGAGAPPTSGTYNEQFF.

CDR3: CAIRGGIAASYNEQFF. Written as DNA, the CDR3 is TGTGCCATCAGGGGTGGAATAGCGGCCTCCTACAATGAGCAGTTCTTC. The rearrangement joins TRBV10-3 to TRBJ2-1, with D maybe TRBD2 (6 bases). This CDR3 contains 16 residues. Germline CDR1 and CDR2: ENHRY and SYGVKD. Deletions cut 6 bases from V and 0 bases from J, with 15 bases between.

V and J are TRBV6-1 and TRBJ1-5; TRBD1 is a possible D gene (6 bases). This CDR3 region has 16 residues. In germline, CDR1 is MNHNS, CDR2 SASEGT. V lost 4 bases, J lost 0 bases, and 13 bases lay in between. This CDR3 is CASSGRTVISNQPQHF. In nucleotides, the CDR3 is TGTGCCAGCAGTGGCCGGACAGTTATTAGCAATCAGCCCCAGCATTTT.

This clone was counted between two and nine times. The rearrangement joins TRBV5-6 to TRBJ1-3; D ambiguous. Between the trimmed V and J ends, which lost 4 bases and 2 bases, there was a span of 19 bases. The CDR3 sequence is 17 residues long. Germline V gene data show CDR1 as SGHDT and CDR2 as YYEEEE. The CDR3 reads CASSTGLPGLTGNTIYF. CDR3 DNA: TGTGCCAGCAGCACCGGACTGCCGGGCCTGACTGGAAACACCATATATTTT.

This clone was found once. The chain has TRBV27 and TRBJ1-1, with 7 nucleotides matching TRBD1. V trimming: 0 bases; J trimming: 0 bases; junction bases outside the gene matches: 7. Germline lookup yields CDR1 MNHEY and CDR2 SMNVEV (reference sequence). This CDR3 spans 17 amino acids. Here the CDR3 reads CASSLSAQGRLNTEAFF. CDR3 nucleotides: TGTGCCAGCAGTTTATCGGCACAGGGGCGACTGAACACTGAAGCTTTCTTT.

The chain recombines TRBV19 with TRBJ1-5, with 10 bases fitting TRBD1. The germline gives CDR1 LNHDA, CDR2 SQIVND (reference sequence). CDR3 length: 15 amino acids. V was pared by 8 bases and J by 4 bases, with 8 bases of the junction left unmatched. CDR3 amino acids: CASEDRGPGNQPQHF. In nucleotides, the CDR3 is TGTGCCAGTGAAGACAGGGGGCCTGGAAATCAGCCCCAGCATTTT.

This clone was seen a handful of times. The rearrangement uses TRBV5-1 and TRBJ2-1; maybe TRBD1 (6 bases). Trimming shortened V by 5 bases and J by 5 bases, and 11 bases separated the two germline ends. The germline V gene encodes CDR1 SGHRS and CDR2 YFSETQ. This CDR3 spans 13 amino acids. The CDR3 sequence: CASSRRTDNEQFF. CDR3 nucleotides: TGCGCCAGCAGTCGGCGGACAGACAATGAGCAGTTCTTC.

V gene TRBV5-1 combines with J gene TRBJ2-7, with D possibly matching TRBD1 (6 bases). Germline-derived CDR1 and CDR2 are SGHRS and YFSETQ. Trimming removed 0 bases at V and 0 bases at J, with 16 bases between. The CDR3 sequence is 17 residues long. CDR3 sequence (DNA): TGCGCCAGCAGCTTGGGGGGGCTCCCCGTTACCTCCTACGAGCAGTACTTC. Protein sequence: CASSLGGLPVTSYEQYF.

CDR3 protein: CASSLLAGTYGYTF. The CDR3 DNA is TGTGCCAGCAGTTTATTGGCGGGGACCTATGGCTACACCTTC. V gene TRBV28 combines with J gene TRBJ1-2, with a possible D match to TRBD1 (5 bases). In germline, CDR1 is MDHEN, CDR2 SYDVKM. The CDR3 loop spans 14 amino acids. V lost 1 base and J 4 bases, leaving 10 bases between the germline ends.

This clone has a single count. The sample carries other DNA sequences with the same CDR3. This sequence joins TRBV25-1 and TRBJ1-1, with 7 nucleotides matching TRBD1. The CDR3 is 13 residues long. Germline V CDR1 and CDR2: MGHDK, SYGVNS. After removal of 7 bases from V and 4 bases from J, the junction contained 6 bases not matched to a gene. The CDR3 loop reads CASMEGARTEAFF. As DNA, the CDR3 is TGTGCCAGCATGGAGGGGGCTCGCACTGAAGCTTTCTTT.

This rearrangement joins TRBV29-1 to TRBJ1-2, with 9 bases matching TRBD1. The trim removed 4 bases at V and 3 bases at J, leaving 3 bases unmatched. The length of the CDR3 is 13 residues. CDR1 and CDR2 from the germline V gene are SQVTM and ANQGSEA. CDR3 sequence (DNA): TGCAGCGTTGTCGGACAGGGGTACTATGGCTACACCTTC. This sequence encodes CSVVGQGYYGYTF.

The chain employs TRBV7-9 and TRBJ1-1, with TRBD1 matching over 7 bases. The CDR3 runs to 14 residues. J lost 10 bases, V lost 0 bases, and 8 bases had no gene match. Germline CDR1 and CDR2: SEHNR and FQNEAQ (reference sequence). Here the CDR3 DNA reads TGTGCCAGCAGCTTAGCCGGACAGGCGTTAACAGCTTTCTTT. The encoded protein is CASSLAGQALTAFF.

This clone was seen a handful of times. The chain links TRBV3-1 (or the pseudogene TRBV3-2) to TRBJ2-6; TRBD1 matches at 8 bases. From germline, CDR1 is LGHDT and CDR2 YNNKEL (reference sequence). Trimming at V came to 4 bases and at J to 1 base, leaving 3 bases not matched to a gene. This CDR3 comprises 16 residues. DNA for the CDR3: TGTGCCAGCAGCCTACGGACAGGGTCTGGGGCCAACGTCCTGACTTTC. It codes for CASSLRTGSGANVLTF.

This chain joins TRBV7-5 and TRBJ2-1; the table calls TRBD2, which could not be checked here. TRBV7-5 is flagged as a pseudogene. The CDR3 spans 15 residues. This chain's CDR3 is CARSLYREQHNEQFF. The DNA for the CDR3 is TGTGCCAGAAGCTTATACCGGGAGCAGCACAATGAGCAGTTCTTC.

The chain uses TRBV7-2 and TRBJ2-7; 9 bases are shared with TRBD2. J gave up 2 bases and V 3 bases, and 2 bases lay outside the gene matches. The CDR3 is 14 amino acids. CDR1 SGHTA and CDR2 FQGNSA come from the germline V gene. CDR3: CASSFTSGPYEQYF. The CDR3, as DNA: TGTGCCAGCAGCTTTACTAGCGGGCCCTACGAGCAGTACTTC.

This clone appeared a few times. The V and J genes are TRBV28 and TRBJ2-1; 9 nucleotides match TRBD2. Germline V gives CDR1 MDHEN, CDR2 SYDVKM. CDR3 length equals 14 residues. Losses at the gene ends were 5 bases for V and 4 bases for J; bases not matched to a gene: 3. The CDR3 coding sequence is TGTGCCAGCAGTCCTAGCGGGACTTACAATGAGCAGTTCTTC. Protein: CASSPSGTYNEQFF. The full variable domain, with the rest looked up from reference TRBV28 and TRBJ2-1, is DVKVTQSSRYLVKRTGEKVFLECVQDMDHENMFWYRQDPGLGLRLIYFSYDVKMKEKGDIPEGYSVSREKKERFSLILESASTNQTSMYLCASSPSGTYNEQFFGPGTRLTVL.

This clone was seen just once. This chain connects TRBV12-3 or TRBV12-4 to TRBJ2-1; D is uncertain. The CDR3 totals 12 residues. Trimming removed 4 bases at V and 5 bases at J, with 6 bases between. For the CDR3, the DNA is TGTGCCAGCAGTTCCCTTAACAATGAGCAGTTCTTC. Translation gives CASSSLNNEQFF.

CDR3 bases: TGTGCCAGCAGTTTAGTCACAGGCGGCTACACCTTC. The encoded protein is CASSLVTGGYTF. The chain links TRBV28 to TRBJ1-2; tentatively, D is TRBD1 (5 bases). The V gene lost 2 bases and the J gene lost 8 bases, with 9 bases spanning the gap. The germline gives CDR1 MDHEN, CDR2 SYDVKM. The CDR3 sequence is 12 residues long.